A single sample is the source of the 21 T cell receptor beta chains below, sequenced in a study of neurological immune-mediated disorders (dated by TCRdb to between 2018 and 2021). The method behind the library was 5' RACE. The sequencing machine was an Illumina HiSeq 2500. The public sequencing data were trimmed at Q25 with fastp and processed into clonotypes with MiXCR by TCRdb, which kept only in-frame beta chains. Rows are unified per CDR3 protein, each entry keeping the most common DNA and genes. For this sample there are 60,000 to 85,000 distinct CDR3 sequences; roughly 4.7% appear just once. Of the sample, roughly 2.2% falls within the top ten clones. Sequenced: PBMCs. These receptors were obtained from a woman aged 30 to 39 with multiple sclerosis.

This clonotype was recorded at least ten times. This chain uses TRBV4-2 with TRBJ2-4; D remains unclear. Looked up from germline, CDR1 is LGHNA and CDR2 is YNFKEQ. CDR3 length: 13 amino acids. Trimming left V 0 bases short and J 1 base short, with 1 base between. In DNA form, the CDR3 reads TGTGCCAGCAGCCAAGAGGCCAAAAACATTCAGTACTTC. Translating gives CASSQEAKNIQYF.

The chain carries TRBV5-6 and TRBJ2-7, with D perhaps matching TRBD1 (6 bases). V lost 3 bases, J lost 2 bases, and 12 bases lay in between. CDR3 length equals 14 residues. The germline gives CDR1 SGHDT, CDR2 YYEEEE. In nucleotides, the CDR3 is TGTGCCAGCAGCTACGGACAGTTGGCCTACGAGCAGTACTTC. Protein sequence: CASSYGQLAYEQYF.

Many counts were recorded for this clonotype. This chain connects TRBV10-3 to TRBJ2-1; TRBD1 matches 10 bases. This CDR3 spans 17 amino acids. V lost 7 bases and J lost 0; bases outside the gene matches: 9. Germline lookup yields CDR1 ENHRY and CDR2 SYGVKD. The CDR3 DNA reads TGTGCCATCAAAAAGGGACAGGGGTCGAGCTCCTACAATGAGCAGTTCTTC. Its translation: CAIKKGQGSSSYNEQFF.

This clonotype was picked up many times. The chain has TRBV24-1 and TRBJ2-1; D is possibly TRBD1 (6 bases). This CDR3 comprises 19 residues. Looked up from germline, CDR1 is KGHDR and CDR2 is SFDVKD. Trimming left V 3 bases short and J 0 bases short, with 20 bases between. The chain's CDR3 is CATSDGTLQGSYSYNEQFF. As DNA, the CDR3 is TGTGCCACCAGTGATGGAACGCTACAGGGCTCCTACTCCTACAATGAGCAGTTCTTC.

This clonotype was observed a handful of times. This chain links TRBV29-1 with TRBJ2-5; a possible D gene is TRBD1 (6 bases). The CDR3 consists of 14 residues. Germline V gene sequence: CDR1 SQVTM, CDR2 ANQGSEA. The V end was cut by 4 bases, the J end by 5 bases, with 17 bases between. CDR3 protein: CSVGRGRSEETQYF. As DNA, the CDR3 is TGCAGCGTTGGCAGGGGCCGAAGCGAGGAGACCCAGTACTTC.

The table lists this clonotype with many counts. The chain couples TRBV5-1 to TRBJ2-4, with D possibly being TRBD2 (5 bases). The CDR3 loop spans 16 amino acids. From germline, CDR1 is SGHRS and CDR2 YFSETQ. The V gene lost 2 bases and the J gene lost 4 bases, with 16 bases spanning the gap. DNA of the CDR3: TGCGCCAGCAGCTTAGCGGCACCGAACGGGAAAAACATTCAGTACTTC. Translated: CASSLAAPNGKNIQYF.

At least ten counts were recorded for this clonotype. This chain links TRBV20-1 with TRBJ1-6; 9 bases are a match to TRBD1. V lost 0 bases to trimming and J lost 7 bases; unmatched junction nucleotides: 4. CDR1 and CDR2 (germline): DFQATT, SNEGSKA (reference sequence). The CDR3 totals 15 residues. Here the CDR3 reads CSARDPGQGNSPLHF. The CDR3 DNA reads TGCAGTGCTAGAGATCCGGGACAGGGAAATTCACCCCTCCACTTT.

This clonotype was recorded many times. The chain combines TRBV20-1 with TRBJ2-3; D may be TRBD1 (5 bases). The V end was cut by 3 bases, the J end by 3 bases, with 16 bases between. CDR1 DFQATT and CDR2 SNEGSKA come from the germline V gene (reference sequence). This CDR3 comprises 15 residues. Here the CDR3 reads CSASLGYPGTDTQYF. In nucleotides, the CDR3 is TGCAGTGCTAGTTTAGGCTACCCAGGGACAGATACGCAGTATTTT.

As for this clonotype: Since a much larger clone is just one base distant, this may be a read error. The chain couples TRBV5-1 to TRBJ2-3; D remains ambiguous. V dropped 0 bases and J dropped 3 bases, with 8 bases sitting between them. The CDR3 runs to 14 residues. CDR1 and CDR2 from the germline V gene are SGHRS and YFSETQ. CDR3 DNA sequence: TGCGCCAGCAGCTTGGGGAAAGAGACAGATACGCAGTATTTT. Translated: CASSLGKETDTQYF.

There are many counts of this clonotype. The chain combines TRBV5-1 with TRBJ2-1, with D possibly TRBD1 on 5 matching bases. V was cut by 0 bases and J by 4 bases, with 11 bases left in between. Germline CDR1 SGHRS, CDR2 YFSETQ. The CDR3 extends over 15 amino acids. The chain's CDR3 is CASSLGLDSYNEQFF. The CDR3 DNA follows: TGCGCCAGCAGCTTGGGATTAGACAGTTACAATGAGCAGTTCTTC.

The V gene is TRBV20-1, the J gene TRBJ2-3; TRBD2 might be the D (5 bases). Germline V lookup: CDR1 DFQATT, CDR2 SNEGSKA (reference sequence). Trimming stripped 5 bases from V and 3 bases from J, with 15 bases between. The CDR3 totals 14 residues. DNA for the CDR3: TGCAGTGCTCTCCAACGACTAAGTACAGATACGCAGTATTTT. Its protein is CSALQRLSTDTQYF.

This clonotype was seen a few times. The V call is TRBV5-1, the J call TRBJ2-5; possibly TRBD2 for D (5 bases). V lost 4 bases and J 1 base, leaving 14 bases between the germline ends. The CDR3 totals 15 residues. Per germline, CDR1 SGHRS and CDR2 YFSETQ. In DNA, the CDR3 is TGCGCCAGCAGCCCCTGGAGAGGACTCCAAGAGACCCAGTACTTC. Translated: CASSPWRGLQETQYF.

This clonotype was seen at least ten times. The genes are TRBV3-1 and TRBJ2-5; 7 positions agree with TRBD2. CDR1 is LGHDT, CDR2 YNNKEL, per germline (reference sequence). CDR3 length equals 14 residues. The V and J ends lost 4 bases and 3 bases, in that order; junction bases with no gene match: 5. The CDR3 region has the DNA TGTGCCAGCAGCCCGGGACTACCTAAAGAGACCCAGTACTTC. Its translation: CASSPGLPKETQYF.

This rearrangement joins TRBV5-1 to TRBJ2-3; D gene uncertain. Germline V CDR1 and CDR2: SGHRS, YFSETQ. The CDR3 has 18 amino acids. The V and J ends lost 1 base and 0 bases respectively, with 18 bases between them. CDR3 nucleotide sequence: TGCGCCAGCAGCTTGCGTCCGTCCCCGTTCTCTAGCACAGATACGCAGTATTTT. Encoded protein: CASSLRPSPFSSTDTQYF.

This clonotype was picked up many times. J is TRBJ2-3 and V is TRBV5-1, with D perhaps matching TRBD2 (6 bases). The ends were cut back, 4 bases at V and 2 bases at J, with 17 bases in the middle. CDR1 is SGHRS, CDR2 YFSETQ, per germline. The length of the CDR3 is 16 residues. The CDR3 nucleotides are TGCGCCAGCAGCCGGCCAGGGACTTCCTACACAGATACGCAGTATTTT. Translating it yields CASSRPGTSYTDTQYF.

This clonotype appeared many times. The V gene is TRBV4-1, the J gene TRBJ2-3; weak D call: TRBD2 (5 bases). The germline V gene encodes CDR1 MGHRA and CDR2 YSYEKL. V gave up 1 base and J gave up 6 bases, with 11 bases separating them. The CDR3 loop spans 14 amino acids. The CDR3 spells CASSQVSGGDTQYF. CDR3 DNA: TGCGCCAGCAGCCAAGTGTCGGGCGGGGATACGCAGTATTTT.

This clonotype showed up many times. CDR3 region: CASSLTPRQFF. CDR3 bases: TGCGCCAGCAGCTTGACTCCGCGGCAGTTCTTC. The chain combines TRBV5-1 with TRBJ2-1; no firm D call. Trimming left V 1 base short and J 12 bases short, with 8 bases between. This CDR3 spans 11 amino acids. Germline loops: CDR1 SGHRS, CDR2 YFSETQ.

This sequence joins TRBV6-2 or TRBV6-3 and TRBJ2-3; 7 nucleotides align to TRBD2. CDR3 size: 14 residues. The trim removed 5 bases at V and 2 bases at J, leaving 4 bases unmatched. The germline V gene encodes CDR1 MNHEY and CDR2 SVGEGT. The CDR3 DNA reads as TGTGCCAGCAGTACCGGGGGGTTCACAGATACGCAGTATTTT. This codes for CASSTGGFTDTQYF.

This clonotype was seen a handful of times. V and J are TRBV14 and TRBJ2-1; 9 bases match TRBD1. V lost 1 base and J lost 3; bases outside the gene matches: 4. Germline V gene sequence: CDR1 SGHDN, CDR2 FVKESK. The length of the CDR3 is 16 residues. The CDR3 loop is CASSQGDRVNYNEQFF. The DNA of the CDR3 is TGTGCCAGCAGCCAAGGGGACAGGGTAAACTACAATGAGCAGTTCTTC.

This clonotype was observed a few times. The chain carries TRBV6-1 and TRBJ1-2; 7 bases agree with TRBD1. There are 13 residues in the CDR3. Germline V CDR1 and CDR2: MNHNS, SASEGT. The V segment lost 2 bases and the J segment 5 bases; nucleotides outside the gene matches: 2. CDR3 region: CASSEQGVYGYTF. The DNA of the CDR3 is TGTGCCAGCAGTGAACAGGGGGTTTATGGCTACACCTTC.

The chain carries TRBV5-1 and TRBJ2-1; 8 bases are a match to TRBD1. Trimming removed 0 bases from V and 5 bases from J; junction bases left unmatched: 7. CDR3 length: 16 residues. CDR1 is SGHRS, CDR2 YFSETQ, per germline. CDR3: CASSLEGQGVHNEQFF. In DNA form, the CDR3 reads TGCGCCAGCAGCTTGGAAGGACAGGGTGTCCACAATGAGCAGTTCTTC.